This record covers a single TCR beta chain. In its sample, this clone was seen once. Its antigen has not been determined. Nothing much larger sits one base from this clone, and base qualities are not available. TCR beta CDR3 regions were amplified by multiplex PCR with the immunoSEQ immune profiling system according to the manufacturer's instructions. An Illumina NextSeq system was used for sequencing. Regarding the original processing steps: The immunoSEQ Analyzer platform handled processing of the sequence data, and clonality was calculated by taking the square root of Simpson's index of productive rearrangements. Similarity in V and J usage was measured by Jensen-Shannon distance, and OLGA was used to compute CDR3 generation probabilities. The immuneACCESS database (August 2020) and VDJdb (December 2020) were searched for shared CDR3 sequences. Held by TCRdb, this immuneACCESS table contains in-frame sequences only and omits some clones. Under half of the omission traces to an unresolved V gene where checked; the cause of the rest is unknown. The V and J calls and clone size are taken from that table; D and trimming were inferred from the DNA. The sample profile shows tens of thousands of clones; about 97% of them were found once. Jointly, the top ten make up about 0.15% of the sample.

The twin pairs came from the European Cystic Fibrosis Twin and Sibling Study Cohort, which recruited patients from 150 or so CF clinics across 14 European countries. Zygosity and CFTR genotype were verified in-house, and zygosity was tested by multiplex PCR of nine short tandem repeat loci. Each twin gave a peripheral blood sample, and clinical parameters were documented on that same day of blood sampling. Phenol/chloroform extraction was used to isolate genomic DNA from peripheral blood cells, and the DNA was then kept in TE buffer at 4 degrees C. This specimen belongs to a study of monozygotic twins with cystic fibrosis (dated by TCRdb to the early 2020s). Regarding the study in general: Barcoded libraries were made from 2.5 to 3 micrograms of fragmented DNA using approximately 15 PCR cycles. The study compared TCR beta repertoires within and between 16 monozygotic twin pairs with cystic fibrosis to assess genetic influence on V and J gene usage. Made up mostly of children and adolescents, the cohort included ten female and six male twin pairs ranging in age from roughly 2.0 to 36.4 years, with a median of about 8.5 years. Twins were ranked among 970 or so cohort participants for weight-for-height and FEVPerc (FEV1 disease centile) at the day of blood sampling. Data for three of the twin pairs had previously been reported in another context.

The CDR3 spans 17 residues, from the cysteine through the phenylalanine. The only DNA kept is the CDR3, 51 bases in frame from the first base. CDR1 and CDR2 are drawn from the germline V gene: SGHDT, YYEEEE. V ends up 2 bases short and J 6 bases short, with an unmatched junction base count of 16. The study at large found these results: Nucleotide-identical clonotype sharing was significantly higher within monozygotic CF twin pairs than between unrelated CF individuals (P = 0.000026, Mann-Whitney). The greatest similarity to the co-twin was observed for V gene usage in 13 of 16 pairs and for J usage in 8 of 16 pairs, which suggested genetic constraints. The cohort was small, and no association was found between shared CDR3 numbers and age, concordance or disease severity. Simpson clonality was generally low (median around 0.01), suggesting a naive-dominated repertoire, with higher clonality in the most severely affected patients.

In this chain, TRBV5-6 is recombined with TRBJ1-2; the junction holds 7 bases that match TRBD1. Sequenced sample: blood. The receptor was isolated from a girl between 10 and 17 years old with cystic fibrosis. The encoded CDR3 is CASSFERNRGLENGYTF. The DNA sequence reads TGTGCCAGCAGCTTCGAACGGAACAGGGGTCTGGAAAATGGCTACACCTTC.